Below are 20 T cell receptor beta chains sequenced from a single sample in a study of T cells in Graves' hyperthyroidism and ophthalmopathy. RNA transcripts served as the template for amplifying TCR beta CDR3 regions. HTBI primers were the set used in a first-round RT-PCR of the TCR CDR3. TCRdb processed the multiplex PCR reads anew with MiXCR; each CDR3 protein has one entry. The sample consists of 410,000 or so distinct CDR3 sequences, roughly 15% of them appearing once. The sequencing input was blood. The source is a man younger than 35 with Graves' ophthalmopathy.

There are a few counts of this clonotype. The genes are TRBV5-1 and TRBJ2-3; 7 bases are a match to TRBD2. After removal of 0 bases from V and 1 base from J, the junction contained 5 bases not matched to a gene. The CDR3 is 16 residues long. From germline, CDR1 is SGHRS and CDR2 YFSETQ. The CDR3 DNA follows: TGCGCCAGCAGCTTGGAAGCTAGCGGAGGCACAGATACGCAGTATTTT. Translated, it gives CASSLEASGGTDTQYF.

The chain is built from TRBV3-1 and TRBJ1-2, with 9 bases lining up with TRBD1. The CDR3 is 14 residues long. After removal of 4 bases from V and 8 bases from J, the junction contained 8 bases not matched to a gene. The germline V gene has CDR1 LGHDT and CDR2 YNNKEL (reference sequence). For the CDR3, the DNA is TGTGCCAGCAGCCCCCGGGACAGGGAAAGAGGCTACACCTTC. This codes for CASSPRDRERGYTF.

The sample holds many counts of this clonotype. In nucleotides, the CDR3 is TGTGCCAGCAGTCGGACACTAAACACTGAAGCTTTCTTT. It translates to CASSRTLNTEAFF. The genes are TRBV28 and TRBJ1-1; maybe TRBD1 (5 bases). In germline, CDR1 is MDHEN, CDR2 SYDVKM. Trimming left V 5 bases short and J 2 bases short, with 9 bases between. The CDR3 is made up of 13 amino acids. Supplemented by reference TRBV28 and TRBJ1-1, the full variable domain reads DVKVTQSSRYLVKRTGEKVFLECVQDMDHENMFWYRQDPGLGLRLIYFSYDVKMKEKGDIPEGYSVSREKKERFSLILESASTNQTSMYLCASSRTLNTEAFFGQGTRLTVV.

This clonotype was seen ten or more times. The chain couples TRBV5-1 to TRBJ2-1, with a weak D call TRBD2 (6 bases). The CDR3 has 15 residues. Germline V gene data show CDR1 as SGHRS and CDR2 as YFSETQ. Trimming took off 0 bases at V and 6 bases at J, with 13 bases between the two ends. The CDR3 bases are TGCGCCAGCAGCTTGGAACTAGCAGGCGCCAATGAGCAGTTCTTC. Residues: CASSLELAGANEQFF.

This clonotype has more than one count but fewer than ten. V gene TRBV12-3 or TRBV12-4 combines with J gene TRBJ2-2; 11 bases match TRBD2. The CDR3 spans 17 residues. V was pared by 6 bases and J by 5 bases, with 11 bases of the junction left unmatched. The CDR3 protein is CASSPGASGGPTGELFF. In DNA form, the CDR3 reads TGTGCCAGCAGCCCGGGCGCTAGCGGGGGGCCGACCGGGGAGCTGTTTTTT.

This clonotype came up a few times. It may be a read error: a sequence one base away is much more abundant. The gene calls are TRBV12-3 or TRBV12-4 and TRBJ2-5; TRBD2 agrees at 8 bases. This CDR3 has 15 residues. This CDR3 is CASSPLTSGQGTQYF. CDR3 DNA: TGTGCCAGCAGTCCCCTTACTAGCGGACAAGGGACCCAGTACTTC.

In its sample, this clonotype was seen many times. The gene calls are TRBV18 and TRBJ1-3, with TRBD1 identical over 10 bases. From germline, CDR1 is KGHSH and CDR2 LQKENI. V lost 1 base and J lost 8; bases outside the gene matches: 5. There are 15 residues in the CDR3. The CDR3 protein is CASSPLDRGHHTIYF. The CDR3 DNA reads as TGTGCCAGCTCACCACTTGACAGGGGGCATCACACCATATATTTT.

This clonotype was counted ten times or more. This rearrangement joins TRBV6-6 to TRBJ1-1; tentatively, D is TRBD1 (5 bases). The CDR3 is 13 amino acids. Germline CDR1 and CDR2: MNHNY and SVGAGI (reference sequence). Trimming stripped 2 bases from V and 5 bases from J, with 9 bases between. As DNA, the CDR3 is TGTGCCAGCAGTTACAATAGGGGTACTGAAGCTTTCTTT. It codes for CASSYNRGTEAFF.

Ten or more counts support this clonotype. This chain uses TRBV5-6 with TRBJ2-7, with D unresolved. Trimming pared 4 bases from V and 3 bases from J, leaving 17 bases between. The CDR3 sequence is 15 residues long. Germline assignment: CDR1 SGHDT and CDR2 YYEEEE. The CDR3 DNA reads as TGTGCCAGCAGCCCGAAGACGAGGCCCGGCTACGAGCAGTACTTC. Encoded protein: CASSPKTRPGYEQYF.

This chain joins TRBV4-1 and TRBJ1-5, with D hard to call. The length of the CDR3 is 14 residues. Between the trimmed V and J ends, which lost 0 bases and 9 bases, there was a span of 12 bases. Germline V lookup: CDR1 MGHRA, CDR2 YSYEKL. The CDR3 bases are TGCGCCAGCAGCCAAGATCGAACCCCCCGGCCCCAGCATTTT. It yields the protein CASSQDRTPRPQHF.

At least ten counts were recorded for this clonotype. The V gene is TRBV7-9, the J gene TRBJ2-7; 11 positions agree with TRBD2. Per the germline V gene, CDR1 is SEHNR and CDR2 is FQNEAQ (reference sequence). Trimming took 3 bases from V and 2 from J; bases not matched to a gene: 3. The CDR3 spans 15 residues. CDR3: CASSLVSGRAYEQYF. CDR3 sequence (DNA): TGTGCCAGCAGCTTGGTTAGCGGGAGGGCCTACGAGCAGTACTTC.

This clonotype was counted ten times or more. This rearrangement joins TRBV28 to TRBJ2-7; D call uncertain. This CDR3 region has 13 residues. V was pared by 8 bases and J by 0 bases, with 11 bases between. CDR1 and CDR2 (germline): MDHEN, SYDVKM. DNA for the CDR3: TGTGCCAGCGACTCGGCTACCTCCTACGAGCAGTACTTC. It is translated as CASDSATSYEQYF. Supplemented by reference TRBV28 and TRBJ2-7, the full variable domain reads DVKVTQSSRYLVKRTGEKVFLECVQDMDHENMFWYRQDPGLGLRLIYFSYDVKMKEKGDIPEGYSVSREKKERFSLILESASTNQTSMYLCASDSATSYEQYFGPGTRLTVT.

The chain combines TRBV24-1 with TRBJ2-1, with D uncertain. The CDR3 has 14 residues. Germline V lookup: CDR1 KGHDR, CDR2 SFDVKD. V lost 5 bases and J lost 1, with 8 bases in between. CDR3 DNA sequence: TGTGCCACCAGTGTGGGCAGATCCTACAATGAGCAGTTCTTC. Its translation is CATSVGRSYNEQFF.

This clonotype has more than one count but fewer than ten. The rearrangement uses TRBV10-3 and TRBJ2-2, with TRBD1 matching over 9 bases. Germline CDR1 ENHRY, CDR2 SYGVKD. With 0 bases clipped from V and 8 bases from J, the junction kept 7 bases outside the gene matches. The length of the CDR3 is 16 residues. In DNA, the CDR3 is TGTGCCATCAGTGAGTCAACAGGGGGCTGGACGGGGGAGCTGTTTTTT. Translation: CAISESTGGWTGELFF.

In this sample, this clonotype turned up many times. The V call is TRBV30, the J call TRBJ2-5, with 11 bases identical to TRBD1. The germline gives CDR1 GTSNPN, CDR2 SVGIG (reference sequence). The CDR3 consists of 12 residues. The J segment lost 5 bases and the V segment lost 8 bases, leaving 4 bases of the junction unmatched. The CDR3 protein is CAGTGGLETQYF. DNA of the CDR3: TGTGCCGGGACAGGGGGGTTGGAGACCCAGTACTTC. The full variable domain, with the rest looked up from reference TRBV30 and TRBJ2-5, is SQTIHQWPATLVQPVGSPLSLECTVEGTSNPNLYWYRQAAGRGLQLLFYSVGIGQISSEVPQNLSASRPQDRQFILSSKKLLLSDSGFYLCAGTGGLETQYFGPGTRLLVL.

There are many counts of this clonotype. The chain links TRBV24-1 to TRBJ2-1, with TRBD2 identical over 8 bases. V was clipped by 3 bases and J by 4 bases; unmatched bases: 7. Looked up from germline, CDR1 is KGHDR and CDR2 is SFDVKD. This CDR3 contains 16 residues. CDR3 in DNA: TGTGCCACCAGTGATACGAGCGGGGGCCTATACAATGAGCAGTTCTTC. It yields the protein CATSDTSGGLYNEQFF.

In its sample, this clonotype was seen many times. The chain couples TRBV11-2 to TRBJ2-7; unclear D gene. This CDR3 spans 11 amino acids. V was shortened by 5 bases and J by 4 bases, with 6 bases between the two germline ends. CDR1 and CDR2 from the germline V gene are SGHAT and FQNNGV. The CDR3 protein is CASSVSYEQYF. CDR3 coding DNA: TGTGCCAGCAGCGTAAGTTACGAGCAGTACTTC.

This clonotype was seen repeatedly, ten times or more. The V and J genes are TRBV6-6 and TRBJ2-1; D tentatively fits TRBD1 or TRBD2 (5 bases each). The length of the CDR3 is 15 residues. From germline, CDR1 is MNHNY and CDR2 SVGAGI (reference sequence). Between the trimmed V and J ends, which lost 4 bases and 4 bases, there was a span of 14 bases. In DNA, the CDR3 is TGTGCCAGCAGTTTCGTCGGGACGCTATACAATGAGCAGTTCTTC. It is translated as CASSFVGTLYNEQFF.

This clonotype came up many times. The chain carries TRBV11-3 and TRBJ2-1, with unresolved D. Germline lookup yields CDR1 SGHNT and CDR2 YENEEA. Trimming removed 5 bases from V and 2 bases from J, with 4 bases in between. The CDR3 length is 12 residues. CDR3 in DNA: TGTGCCAGCAGCCGCACCTACAATGAGCAGTTCTTC. Translating it yields CASSRTYNEQFF.

This clonotype was seen more than once but under ten times. Given a much more abundant clone one base away, this may be a read error. The gene calls are TRBV6-1 and TRBJ2-2; 8 bases line up with TRBD1. Germline values: CDR1 MNHNS, CDR2 SASEGT. This CDR3 comprises 16 residues. V was pared by 10 bases and J by 3 bases, with 13 bases of the junction left unmatched. The CDR3 reads CANTKETGGYTGELFF. In nucleotides, the CDR3 is TGTGCCAACACCAAGGAAACAGGGGGTTACACCGGGGAGCTGTTTTTT.